A single sample gave rise to the 23 T cell receptor beta chains below, sequenced in a study of CD8 T cells in Susac syndrome. Random hexamers were used to reverse transcribe an amount of roughly 0.45 to 1 ug RNA. One entry per CDR3 protein, called by TCRdb with MiXCR from the immunoSEQ multiplex PCR reads. The sample lists roughly 120,000 distinct CDR3 sequences; 94% were seen once. The specimen sequenced was CD4+ T cells from PBMCs. These receptor sequences come from a human donor in good health.

V gene TRBV3-1 combines with J gene TRBJ2-6; D not certain. The V and J ends lost 5 bases and 8 bases respectively, with 13 bases between them. CDR1 is LGHDT, CDR2 YNNKEL, per germline (reference sequence). The CDR3 extends over 14 amino acids. This CDR3 reads CASSLDTWTNVLTF. In DNA form, the CDR3 reads TGTGCCAGCAGCTTAGATACCTGGACCAACGTCCTGACTTTC.

V gene TRBV29-1 combines with J gene TRBJ1-3; D not resolved. The CDR3 is 13 residues long. Germline V gene lookup returns CDR1 SQVTM and CDR2 ANQGSEA. V was trimmed by 4 bases and J by 0 bases, leaving 7 bases between them. The CDR3 sequence: CSVGMNSGNTIYF. In DNA form, the CDR3 reads TGCAGCGTTGGTATGAACTCTGGAAACACCATATATTTT.

V is TRBV10-3 and J is TRBJ1-3; D is uncertain. Trimming cost V 2 bases and J 0 bases, with 5 bases left between them. CDR1 is ENHRY, CDR2 SYGVKD, per germline. The CDR3 is 14 residues long. The CDR3, as DNA: TGTGCCATCAGTGAGCCGAGCTCTGGAAACACCATATATTTT. Translated: CAISEPSSGNTIYF.

As DNA, the CDR3 is TGTGCCAGCAGCTTCGAGGGAGGGATCGGTGGCTACACCTTC. Translation: CASSFEGGIGGYTF. V is TRBV7-2 and J is TRBJ1-2; unclear D gene. The V end lost 3 bases, the J end lost 7 bases, and 15 bases lay between the germline ends. Germline V gene sequence: CDR1 SGHTA, CDR2 FQGNSA. CDR3 length: 14 amino acids.

The gene calls are TRBV28 and TRBJ1-4, with D uncertain. This CDR3 has 12 residues. Trimming stripped 6 bases from V and 0 bases from J, with 2 bases between. The germline V gene has CDR1 MDHEN and CDR2 SYDVKM. CDR3 DNA sequence: TGTGCCAGCAGGGCAACTAATGAAAAACTGTTTTTT. As protein: CASRATNEKLFF.

The chain uses TRBV14 and TRBJ2-7; D uncertain. The CDR3 is 12 residues long. V was clipped by 8 bases and J by 2 bases, with 10 bases between them. CDR1 and CDR2 (germline): SGHDN, FVKESK. CDR3 loop: CASSQVTYEQYF. The CDR3 nucleotides read TGTGCCAGCTCCCAGGTTACCTACGAGCAGTACTTC. The full variable domain, in which reference TRBV14 and TRBJ2-7 provide the parts outside the CDR3, is EAGVTQFPSHSVIEKGQTVTLRCDPISGHDNLYWYRRVMGKEIKFLLHFVKESKQDESGMPNNRFLAERTGGTYSTLKVQPAELEDSGVYFCASSQVTYEQYFGPGTRLTVT.

This clonotype has just one count. CDR3 sequence (DNA): TGTGCCAGTAGTATCTTGGCAGGGGACTATGGCTACACCTTC. Protein: CASSILAGDYGYTF. The J gene is TRBJ1-2, the V gene TRBV19; possible D gene TRBD1, 6 bases. Trimming left V 3 bases short and J 3 bases short, with 11 bases between. Germline lookup yields CDR1 LNHDA and CDR2 SQIVND (reference sequence). The CDR3 totals 14 residues.

This chain links TRBV18 with TRBJ1-2, with 8 bases matching TRBD1. The CDR3 has 14 residues. V dropped 0 bases and J dropped 11; count of bases not matched to a gene: 8. The germline gives CDR1 KGHSH, CDR2 LQKENI. CDR3 DNA: TGTGCCAGCTCACCACCGTCCTCGGACAGGGTTTACACCTTC. Its protein product is CASSPPSSDRVYTF.

The J gene is TRBJ2-3, the V gene TRBV29-1; TRBD1 is a possible D gene (6 bases). Trimming took 5 bases from V and 5 from J, leaving 11 bases between them. Germline V CDR1 and CDR2: SQVTM, ANQGSEA. The CDR3 loop spans 12 amino acids. The chain's CDR3 is CSVLGHGDTQYF. CDR3 sequence (DNA): TGCAGCGTTCTGGGACACGGAGATACGCAGTATTTT.

The chain carries TRBV6-4 and TRBJ2-1; 14 bases align to TRBD2. The CDR3 loop spans 18 amino acids. The ends lost 5 bases at V and 4 bases at J; junction bases unmatched: 10. Germline V gene data show CDR1 as MRHNA and CDR2 as SNTAGT. Written as DNA, the CDR3 is TGTGCCAGCAGTCCGCAGCTGACTAGCGGGAGGGCTTACAATGAGCAGTTCTTC. This sequence encodes CASSPQLTSGRAYNEQFF.

J is TRBJ1-5 and V is TRBV19; D not resolved. V was pared by 9 bases and J by 0 bases, with 9 bases between. CDR1 and CDR2 (germline): LNHDA, SQIVND (reference sequence). The CDR3 totals 13 residues. The chain's CDR3 is CASKKDSNQPQHF. CDR3 in DNA: TGTGCCAGCAAGAAGGATAGCAATCAGCCCCAGCATTTT.

In its sample, this clonotype was seen a few times. The CDR3 nucleotides read TGTGCCAGCAGTGATCGTCAGCCCAATCAGCCCCAGCATTTT. Translated: CASSDRQPNQPQHF. V usage is TRBV6-1 and J usage is TRBJ1-5; D gene ambiguous. V lost 3 bases to trimming and J lost 3 bases, with 9 bases between them. There are 14 residues in the CDR3. Germline assignment: CDR1 MNHNS and CDR2 SASEGT.

This clonotype appeared a single time. The chain couples TRBV3-1 to TRBJ1-1; D gene ambiguous. Trimming pared 1 base from V and 2 bases from J, leaving 8 bases between. Germline V gene lookup returns CDR1 LGHDT and CDR2 YNNKEL (reference sequence). CDR3 length: 14 residues. This CDR3 is CASSQAAGNTEAFF. In DNA, the CDR3 is TGTGCCAGCAGCCAAGCGGCAGGTAACACTGAAGCTTTCTTT.

The CDR3 DNA is TGTGCCAGCAGTCCGAAGACAGGGGACCCCTACGAGCAGTACTTC. Its protein is CASSPKTGDPYEQYF. The gene calls are TRBV27 and TRBJ2-7, with TRBD1 matching 8 bases. Germline V gene sequence: CDR1 MNHEY, CDR2 SMNVEV (reference sequence). The CDR3 runs to 15 residues. After removal of 5 bases from V and 2 bases from J, the junction contained 8 bases not matched to a gene.

The V call is TRBV30, the J call TRBJ1-4; TRBD1 is a possible D gene (6 bases). The CDR3 is 14 amino acids. V shed 1 base and J shed 8 bases, with 14 bases lying between them. CDR1 and CDR2 (germline): GTSNPN, SVGIG (reference sequence). In DNA, the CDR3 is TGTGCCTGGAGTGGAACAGGGACGAAGGAAAAACTGTTTTTT. This sequence encodes CAWSGTGTKEKLFF.

The chain uses TRBV29-1 and TRBJ2-3; D may be TRBD2 (5 bases). Per germline, CDR1 SQVTM and CDR2 ANQGSEA. V lost 2 bases and J 5 bases, leaving 8 bases between the germline ends. The CDR3 has 12 residues. The CDR3 loop is CSVEQSGDTQYF. The CDR3 bases are TGCAGCGTTGAACAGAGCGGAGATACGCAGTATTTT.

The rearrangement links TRBV27 to TRBJ1-6; 9 bases are a match to TRBD1. The germline CDR1 and CDR2 sequences are MNHEY and SMNVEV (reference sequence). CDR3 size: 15 residues. The trim removed 5 bases at V and 8 bases at J, leaving 7 bases unmatched. DNA for the CDR3: TGTGCCAGCAGTCCGGGACAGGGAGATTATTCACCCCTCCACTTT. This translates into CASSPGQGDYSPLHF.

V usage is TRBV30 and J usage is TRBJ2-3; D is undetermined. Germline values: CDR1 GTSNPN, CDR2 SVGIG (reference sequence). This CDR3 has 11 amino acids. The V and J ends lost 3 bases and 5 bases respectively, with 6 bases between them. The CDR3 reads CAWSRQDTQYF. The CDR3 DNA reads as TGTGCCTGGAGCCGCCAAGATACGCAGTATTTT.

The V call is TRBV20-1, the J call TRBJ2-7; 10 positions agree with TRBD2. Losses at the gene ends were 1 base for V and 0 bases for J; bases not matched to a gene: 3. Germline values: CDR1 DFQATT, CDR2 SNEGSKA (reference sequence). The CDR3 spans 15 residues. CDR3: CSARGTSGDSYEQYF. In DNA form, the CDR3 reads TGCAGTGCTAGAGGAACTAGCGGGGACTCCTACGAGCAGTACTTC.

This clonotype was counted a single time. The genes are TRBV29-1 and TRBJ2-3; 7 bases align to TRBD1. V shed 3 bases, J shed 0 bases, and the junction held 6 bases outside the gene matches. CDR1 and CDR2 (germline): SQVTM, ANQGSEA. This CDR3 is built from 15 residues. CDR3 residues: CSVDLGGQSTDTQYF. The CDR3 bases are TGCAGCGTTGATTTAGGGGGACAGAGCACAGATACGCAGTATTTT.

This clonotype turned up a few times. The chain combines TRBV11-2 with TRBJ2-2; 7 nucleotides align to TRBD2. Germline V lookup: CDR1 SGHAT, CDR2 FQNNGV. There are 14 residues in the CDR3. Trimming removed 1 base from V and 4 bases from J; junction bases left unmatched: 0. CDR3 region: CASSLASGTGELFF. The CDR3 DNA reads as TGTGCCAGCAGCTTAGCTAGCGGCACCGGGGAGCTGTTTTTT. The entire variable domain, with the rest obtained from reference TRBV11-2 and TRBJ2-2, is as follows: EAGVAQSPRYKIIEKRQSVAFWCNPISGHATLYWYQQILGQGPKLLIQFQNNGVVDDSQLPKDRFSAERLKGVDSTLKIQPAKLEDSAVYLCASSLASGTGELFFGEGSRLTVL.

The gene calls are TRBV12-3 or TRBV12-4 and TRBJ2-1; 10 nucleotides line up with TRBD1. The CDR3 consists of 16 residues. V trimming: 4 bases; J trimming: 7 bases; junction bases outside the gene matches: 10. This CDR3 reads CASSWGRGQGDNEQFF. In nucleotides, the CDR3 is TGTGCCAGCAGTTGGGGTCGAGGACAGGGGGATAATGAGCAGTTCTTC.

The gene calls are TRBV4-3 and TRBJ2-3, with unresolved D. V shed 5 bases and J shed 4 bases, with 16 bases lying between them. CDR3 length: 15 residues. Germline CDR1 is LGHNA and CDR2 is YSLEER. CDR3 DNA sequence: TGCGCCAGCAGCTCCCGGGCCAAAAGTTCAGATACGCAGTATTTT. Translation: CASSSRAKSSDTQYF.